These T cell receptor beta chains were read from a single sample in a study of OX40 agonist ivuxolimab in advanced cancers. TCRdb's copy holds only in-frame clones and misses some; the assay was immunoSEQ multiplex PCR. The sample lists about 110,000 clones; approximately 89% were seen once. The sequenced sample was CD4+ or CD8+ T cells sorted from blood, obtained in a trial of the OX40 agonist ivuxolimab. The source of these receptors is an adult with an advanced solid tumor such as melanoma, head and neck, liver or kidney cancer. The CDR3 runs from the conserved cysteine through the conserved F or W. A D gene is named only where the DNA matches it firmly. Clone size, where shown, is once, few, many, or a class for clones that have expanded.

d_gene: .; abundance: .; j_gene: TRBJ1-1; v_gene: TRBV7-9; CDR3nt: TGTGCCAGCAGCTTATTAAGGGGGGGAGGGATGAACACTGAAGCTTTCTTT; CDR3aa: CASSLLRGGGMNTEAFF
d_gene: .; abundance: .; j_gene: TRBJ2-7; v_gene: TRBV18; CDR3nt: TGTGCCAGCTCACAGAACTACGAGCAGTACTTC; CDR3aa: CASSQNYEQYF
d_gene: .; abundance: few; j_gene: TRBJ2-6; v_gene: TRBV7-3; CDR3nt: TGTGCCAGCAGCTTAGCAGGGGCTGGGGCCAACGTCCTGACTTTC; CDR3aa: CASSLAGAGANVLTF
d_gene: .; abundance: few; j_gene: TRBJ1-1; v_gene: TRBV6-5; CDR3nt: TGTGCCAGCAGTTATGGGCGGTGGAGGCGCAACACTGAAGCTTTCTTT; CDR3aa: CASSYGRWRRNTEAFF
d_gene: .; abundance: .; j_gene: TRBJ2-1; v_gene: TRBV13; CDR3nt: TGTGCCAGCAGCAAACCCGGGGGCCTCTCCTACAATGAGCAGTTCTTC; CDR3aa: CASSKPGGLSYNEQFF
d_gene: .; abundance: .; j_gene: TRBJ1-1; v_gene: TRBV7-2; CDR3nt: TGTGCCAGCAGCTTTTTTCAGGGAAACACTGAAGCTTTCTTT; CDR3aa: CASSFFQGNTEAFF
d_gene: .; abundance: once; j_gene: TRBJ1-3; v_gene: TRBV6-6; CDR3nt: TGTGCCGTCGAGGACGGAGCCCGGGGAAACACCATATATTTT; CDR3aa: CAVEDGARGNTIYF
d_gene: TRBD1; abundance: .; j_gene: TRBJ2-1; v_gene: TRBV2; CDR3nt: TGTGCCAGCAGGGGACAGGGGGACCCCTACAATGAGCAGTTCTTC; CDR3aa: CASRGQGDPYNEQFF
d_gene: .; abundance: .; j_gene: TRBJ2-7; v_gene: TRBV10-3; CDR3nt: TGTGCCATCAGTGAATACCAGGAATACGAGCAGTACTTC; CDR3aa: CAISEYQEYEQYF
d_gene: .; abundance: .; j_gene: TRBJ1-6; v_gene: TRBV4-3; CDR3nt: TGCGCCAGCAGCCAGGCTTATAATTCACCCCTCCACTTT; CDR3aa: CASSQAYNSPLHF
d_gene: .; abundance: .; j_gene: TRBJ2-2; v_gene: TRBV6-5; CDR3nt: TGTGCCAGCAGTTACTCGAGGACGGGGACCGGGGAGCTGTTTTTT; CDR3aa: CASSYSRTGTGELFF
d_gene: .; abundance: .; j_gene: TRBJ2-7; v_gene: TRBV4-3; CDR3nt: TGCGCCAGCAGCCAAGAATGGGTATCCTACGAGCAGTACTTC; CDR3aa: CASSQEWVSYEQYF
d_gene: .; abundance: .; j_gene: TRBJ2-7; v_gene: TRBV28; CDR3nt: TGTGCCAGCAGCGGACGGGAGCGCGCCTACGAGCAGTACTTC; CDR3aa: CASSGRERAYEQYF
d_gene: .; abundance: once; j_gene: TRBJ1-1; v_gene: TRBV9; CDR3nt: TGTGCCAGCAGCGTAGATGGTACTGAAGCTTTCTTT; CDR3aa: CASSVDGTEAFF
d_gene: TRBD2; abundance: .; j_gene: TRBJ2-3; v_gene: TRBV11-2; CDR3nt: TGTGCCAGCAGCCACCCTCCGGGCGGGCTAGCGGAGACAGATACGCAGTATTTT; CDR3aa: CASSHPPGGLAETDTQYF
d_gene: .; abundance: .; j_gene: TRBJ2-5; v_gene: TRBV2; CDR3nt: TGTGCCAGCAGTGATTCGCTAGGCAGCTCCCAGTACTTC; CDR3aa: CASSDSLGSSQYF
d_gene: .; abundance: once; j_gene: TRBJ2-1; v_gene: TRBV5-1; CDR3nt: TGCGCCAGCAGCCTAGAGGGAGTCGAGCAGTTCTTC; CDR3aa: CASSLEGVEQFF
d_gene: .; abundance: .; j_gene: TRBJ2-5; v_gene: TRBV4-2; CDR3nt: TGTGCCAGCAGCCAAGACCCGGGTTCCCAAGAGACCCAGTACTTC; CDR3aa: CASSQDPGSQETQYF
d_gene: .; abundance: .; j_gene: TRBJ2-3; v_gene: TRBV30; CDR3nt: TGTGCCTGGAGTGACCCCCCGGGCGTGGATACGCAGTATTTT; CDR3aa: CAWSDPPGVDTQYF
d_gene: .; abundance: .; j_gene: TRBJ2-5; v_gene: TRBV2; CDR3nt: TGTGCCAGCGCCGGGACAAGGCCCGACTTC; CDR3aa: CASAGTRPDF
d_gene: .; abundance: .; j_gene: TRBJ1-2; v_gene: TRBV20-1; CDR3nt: TGCAGCTCATCCCTATATGGCTACACCTTC; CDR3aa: CSSSLYGYTF
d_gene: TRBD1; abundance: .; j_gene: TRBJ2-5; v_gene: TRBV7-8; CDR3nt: TGTGCCAGCAGCTTGGACAGGTTTGGGGCCCAGTACTTC; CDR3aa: CASSLDRFGAQYF
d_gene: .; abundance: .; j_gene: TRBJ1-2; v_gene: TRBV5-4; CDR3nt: TGTGCCAGCAGCTTGAATCAGGATGGCTACACCTTC; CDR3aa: CASSLNQDGYTF
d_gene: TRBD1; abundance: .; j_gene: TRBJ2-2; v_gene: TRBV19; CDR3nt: TGTGCCAGTACCCCGGGACAGGCAAACACCGGGGAGCTGTTTTTT; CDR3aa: CASTPGQANTGELFF